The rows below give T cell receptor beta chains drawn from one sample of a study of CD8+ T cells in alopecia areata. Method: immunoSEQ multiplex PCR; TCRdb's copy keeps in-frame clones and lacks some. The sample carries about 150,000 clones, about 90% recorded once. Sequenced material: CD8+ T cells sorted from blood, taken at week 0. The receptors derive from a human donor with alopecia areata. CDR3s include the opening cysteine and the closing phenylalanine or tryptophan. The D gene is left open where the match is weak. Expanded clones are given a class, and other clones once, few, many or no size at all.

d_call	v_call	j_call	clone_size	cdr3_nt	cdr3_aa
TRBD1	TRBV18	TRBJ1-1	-	TGTGCCAGCTCTCCGGCCCCGTTAGACAGGGTAACTGAAGCTTTCTTT	CASSPAPLDRVTEAFF
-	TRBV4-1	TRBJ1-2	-	TGCGCCAGCAGCCAAGATACGAGGACTTCCCCTGGCTACACCTTC	CASSQDTRTSPGYTF
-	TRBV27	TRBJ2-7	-	TGTGCCAGCAGTCCCCAACAGAGCTCCTACGAGCAGTACTTC	CASSPQQSSYEQYF
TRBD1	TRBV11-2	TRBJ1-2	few	TGTGCCAGCAGCTTTGGGACAGGAGACTATGGCTACACCTTC	CASSFGTGDYGYTF
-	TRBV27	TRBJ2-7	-	TGTGCCAGCAGTTTAACGAGGGCCTACGAGCAGTACTTC	CASSLTRAYEQYF
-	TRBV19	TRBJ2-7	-	TGTGCCAGTAGTTGGGCCAGAACCTACGAGCAGTACTTC	CASSWARTYEQYF
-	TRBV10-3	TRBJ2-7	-	TGTGCCATCAGTGAGTCAGTACAGGGCCCCCTGTACTTC	CAISESVQGPLYF
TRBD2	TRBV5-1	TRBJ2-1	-	TGCGCCAGCAGCTTATCGGGGGGAGATGGCTATGAGCAGTTCTTC	CASSLSGGDGYEQFF
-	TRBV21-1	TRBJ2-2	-	TGTGCCAGCAGCCACGGTTACAACAGGGGACCCGTACCCCCGAACACCGGGGAGCTGTTTTTT	CASSHGYNRGPVPPNTGELFF
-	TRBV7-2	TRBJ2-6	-	TGTGCCAGCAGCTTAGCGGGGCCCTTCTCTGGGGCCAACGTCCTGACTTTC	CASSLAGPFSGANVLTF
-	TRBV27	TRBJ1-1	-	TGTGCCAGCAGCGAACGGGGGGGGCTCGCTGAAGCTTTCTTT	CASSERGGLAEAFF
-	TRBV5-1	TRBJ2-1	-	TGCGCCAGCGGGAGCTCCTACAATGAGCAGTTCTTC	CASGSSYNEQFF
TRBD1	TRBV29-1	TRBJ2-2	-	TGCAGCGTTGGGACAGGACTCGCGAACACCGGGGAGCTGTTTTTT	CSVGTGLANTGELFF
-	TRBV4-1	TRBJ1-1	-	TGCGCCAGCAGCCAAGGGGGTGTCACTGAAGCTTTCTTT	CASSQGGVTEAFF
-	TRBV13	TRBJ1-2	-	TGTGCCAGCAGCCACCCCCCACAGGGTCTTGACTATGGCTACACCTTC	CASSHPPQGLDYGYTF
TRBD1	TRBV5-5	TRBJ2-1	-	TGTGCCAGCAGCTTGGGGACAGGGTTGAATGAGCAGTTCTTC	CASSLGTGLNEQFF
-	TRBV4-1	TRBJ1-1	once	TGCGCCAGCAGCCAGGGGCCTAACACTGAAGCTTTCTTT	CASSQGPNTEAFF
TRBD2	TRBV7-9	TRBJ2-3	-	TGCGCCAGCAGCTCCCACAACCAGCGGGGGAGCACAGATACGCAGTATTTT	CASSSHNQRGSTDTQYF
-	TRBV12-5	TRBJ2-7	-	TGTGCTAGTGGTTTGGAGGTGCTGGGATCCTACGAGCAGTACTTC	CASGLEVLGSYEQYF
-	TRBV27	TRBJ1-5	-	TGTGCCACCAAAGGGGGGGTAATCGGCAATCAGCCCCAGCATTTT	CATKGGVIGNQPQHF
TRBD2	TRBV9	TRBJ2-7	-	TGTGCCAGCAGCCGGACTAGCGGGCCCAGGGGGGACTACGAGCAGTACTTC	CASSRTSGPRGDYEQYF
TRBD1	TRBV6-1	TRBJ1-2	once	TGTGCCAGCAGTGAAGGACAGGGGTATGGCTACACCTTC	CASSEGQGYGYTF
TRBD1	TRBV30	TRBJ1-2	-	TGTGCCTGGACCGGGACAGAGAGTGGGGGCTACACCTTC	CAWTGTESGGYTF
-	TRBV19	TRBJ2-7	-	TGTGCCAGTAGTGTTTCGAGCGTAGCCGAGCAGTACTTC	CASSVSSVAEQYF
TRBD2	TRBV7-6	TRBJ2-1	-	TGTGCCAGCAGCTTAGATCCAGCGGGGGCCTACAATGAGCAGTTCTTC	CASSLDPAGAYNEQFF
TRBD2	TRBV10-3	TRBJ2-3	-	TGTGCCATCTCTGCTAGCGGGAGGCAACTAAATACGCAGTATTTT	CAISASGRQLNTQYF
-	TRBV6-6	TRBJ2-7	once	TGTGCCAGCAGTTACGACTTTAGCACCTACGAGCAGTACTTC	CASSYDFSTYEQYF
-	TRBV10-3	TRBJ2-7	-	TGTGCCATCAGTGAGTCCGCCTACGAGCAGTACTTC	CAISESAYEQYF
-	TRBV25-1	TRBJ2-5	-	TGTGCCAGCAGTTCAGGGAGGTACCAAGAGACCCAGTACTTC	CASSSGRYQETQYF
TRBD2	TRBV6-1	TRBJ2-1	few	TGTGCCAGCAGTGAACTAGGACTAGCGGACAATGAGCAGTTCTTC	CASSELGLADNEQFF
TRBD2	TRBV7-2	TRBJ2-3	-	TGTGCCAGCAGCTTACCCCCTAGCGGGGATGGCACAGATACGCAGTATTTT	CASSLPPSGDGTDTQYF
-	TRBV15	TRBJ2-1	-	TGTGCCACCAGCAGAGTAGAGGACCGCAGTGAAGAGCAGTTCTTC	CATSRVEDRSEEQFF
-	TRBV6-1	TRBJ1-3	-	TGTGCCAGCAGTGACCAATACTATCGCAGTGAGGAAAACACCATATATTTT	CASSDQYYRSEENTIYF
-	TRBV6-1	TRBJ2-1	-	TGTGCCAGCAGGGCCTTTATTGGTGAGCAGTTCTTC	CASRAFIGEQFF
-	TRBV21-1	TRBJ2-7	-	TGTGCCAGCAGCTGGGACAGCTCCTACGAGCAGTACTTC	CASSWDSSYEQYF
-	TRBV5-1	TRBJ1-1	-	TGCGCCAGCAGCTTGAGGGACCTGAACACTGAAGCTTTCTTT	CASSLRDLNTEAFF
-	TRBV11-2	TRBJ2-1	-	TGTGCCAGCAGCTTAAATTCGTTAGGCAGGGGTTTGGATGAGCAGTTCTTC	CASSLNSLGRGLDEQFF
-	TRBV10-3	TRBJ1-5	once	TGTGCCATCAGTGAGTCGAGTCAGCCCCAGCATTTT	CAISESSQPQHF
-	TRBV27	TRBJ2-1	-	TGTGCCAGCAGTTTAGTCGGGGGCTACAATGAGCAGTTCTTC	CASSLVGGYNEQFF
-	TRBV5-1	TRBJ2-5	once	TGCGCCAGCACGGGAGCGTTAGAGACCCAGTACTTC	CASTGALETQYF
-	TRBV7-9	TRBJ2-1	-	TGTGCCAGCAGCTTGGAGGACCAACACAATGAGCAGTTCTTC	CASSLEDQHNEQFF
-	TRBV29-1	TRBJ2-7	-	TGCAGCGTTGAAGAAACGGTAACCTACGAGCAGTACTTC	CSVEETVTYEQYF
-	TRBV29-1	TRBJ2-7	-	TGCAGCGTTCAGCCGTCTAGCTCCTACGAGCAGTACTTC	CSVQPSSSYEQYF
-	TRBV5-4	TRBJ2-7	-	TGTGCCAGCAGCGACGGGTCTTCCTACGAGCAGTACTTC	CASSDGSSYEQYF
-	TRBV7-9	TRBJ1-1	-	TGTGCCAGCAGCTTGGCATTCTTGGTTTCCATGAACACTGAAGCTTTCTTT	CASSLAFLVSMNTEAFF
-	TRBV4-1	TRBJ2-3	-	TGCGCCAGCAGCCAAGCCCCAGCACCTCCTAGCACAGATACGCAGTATTTT	CASSQAPAPPSTDTQYF
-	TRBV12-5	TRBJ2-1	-	TGTGCTAGTAGCTTAGCTGGAGAGCAGTTCTTC	CASSLAGEQFF
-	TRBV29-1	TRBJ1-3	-	TGCAGCGTCGTGACAGTCACTGGAAACACCATATATTTT	CSVVTVTGNTIYF
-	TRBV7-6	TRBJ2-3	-	TGTGCCAGCAGCTACCTCACAGATACGCAGTATTTT	CASSYLTDTQYF
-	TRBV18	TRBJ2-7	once	TGTGCCAGCTCAGCTACGTTGCCGGTTCTTAACGAGCAGTACTTC	CASSATLPVLNEQYF